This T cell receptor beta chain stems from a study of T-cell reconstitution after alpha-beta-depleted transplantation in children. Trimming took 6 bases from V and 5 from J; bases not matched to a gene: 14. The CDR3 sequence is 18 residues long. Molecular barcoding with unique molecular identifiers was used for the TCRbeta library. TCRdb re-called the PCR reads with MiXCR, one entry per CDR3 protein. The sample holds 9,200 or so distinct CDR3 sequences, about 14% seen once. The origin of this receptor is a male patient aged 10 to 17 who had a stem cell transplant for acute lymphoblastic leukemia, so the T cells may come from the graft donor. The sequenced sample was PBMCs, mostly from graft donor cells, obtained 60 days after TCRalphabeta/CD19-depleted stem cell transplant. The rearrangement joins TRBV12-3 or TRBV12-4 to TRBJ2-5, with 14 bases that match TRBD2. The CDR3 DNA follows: TGTGCCAGCAGGGGGGGATACGGGACTAGCGGGAGCTGGGAGACCCAGTACTTC. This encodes CASRGGYGTSGSWETQYF.